Below, 32 T cell receptor beta chains from the same sample are listed, as sequenced in a study of T cell responses to AZD1222 COVID-19 vaccine. Assay used: immunoSEQ multiplex PCR; TCRdb lists only in-frame clones, some missing. This table holds roughly 110,000 clones, roughly 87% found once. The specimen comprised peripheral blood, sampled on day 0 of AZD1222 vaccination. These receptors were taken from an adult in good health.

The genes are TRBV18 and TRBJ1-3; D gene unclear. This CDR3 comprises 13 residues. Germline lookup yields CDR1 KGHSH and CDR2 LQKENI. The germline V and J ends were trimmed by 1 base and 2 bases, with 3 bases remaining between them. The CDR3 DNA sequence: TGTGCCAGCTCACCACTGGCTGGAAACACCATATATTTT. Protein sequence: CASSPLAGNTIYF.

This clone has only a few counts. The CDR3 protein is CASRWGGRGEQFF. Here the CDR3 DNA reads TGTGCCAGCAGGTGGGGCGGGAGAGGTGAGCAGTTCTTC. J is TRBJ2-1 and V is TRBV12-3 or TRBV12-4; TRBD2 agrees at 7 bases. With V trimmed by 6 bases and J by 9 bases, 8 bases remained unmatched. The CDR3 loop spans 13 amino acids.

The chain combines TRBV10-2 with TRBJ2-7; D might be TRBD2 (7 bases). Trimming removed 9 bases at V and 4 bases at J, with 22 bases between. The CDR3 runs to 15 residues. Per the germline V gene, CDR1 is WSHSY and CDR2 is SAAADI. CDR3 sequence (DNA): TGCGCCAGTTCCTCAGGGAGGGGGATGGAGTACGAGCAGTACTTC. Protein product: CASSSGRGMEYEQYF.

This clone was counted a single time. This chain links TRBV19 with TRBJ2-5; perhaps TRBD2 as D (6 bases). The length of the CDR3 is 14 residues. CDR1 and CDR2 (germline): LNHDA, SQIVND (reference sequence). V lost 5 bases and J lost 10, with 20 bases in between. CDR3 amino acids: CASSGDRRGIGQYF. CDR3 nucleotides: TGTGCCAGTAGTGGGGACCGCCGGGGGATTGGCCAGTACTTC.

The chain couples TRBV11-2 to TRBJ1-1, with D unresolved. V was cut by 5 bases and J by 0 bases, with 13 bases left in between. The CDR3 is made up of 15 amino acids. Germline lookup yields CDR1 SGHAT and CDR2 FQNNGV. Here the CDR3 DNA reads TGTGCCAGCAGCCCTCAGATCTCGATGAACACTGAAGCTTTCTTT. This sequence encodes CASSPQISMNTEAFF.

This chain joins TRBV18 and TRBJ1-2, with 8 bases lining up with TRBD1. The CDR3 has 14 residues. With 3 bases clipped from V and 6 bases from J, the junction kept 6 bases outside the gene matches. Germline V gene lookup returns CDR1 KGHSH and CDR2 LQKENI. The CDR3 sequence: CASSPRQGADGYTF. CDR3 nucleotides: TGTGCCAGCTCACCGAGGCAGGGGGCGGATGGCTACACCTTC.

This clone was detected only once. This sequence joins TRBV5-1 and TRBJ2-7; TRBD2 aligns across 7 bases. Germline V gene data show CDR1 as SGHRS and CDR2 as YFSETQ. Trimming at V came to 1 base and at J to 3 bases, leaving 7 bases not matched to a gene. This CDR3 is built from 15 residues. The chain's CDR3 is CASSLYPSGNYEQYF. As DNA, the CDR3 is TGCGCCAGCAGCTTGTATCCTAGCGGAAACTACGAGCAGTACTTC. Supplemented by reference TRBV5-1 and TRBJ2-7, the full variable domain reads KAGVTQTPRYLIKTRGQQVTLSCSPISGHRSVSWYQQTPGQGLQFLFEYFSETQRNKGNFPGRFSGRQFSNSRSEMNVSTLELGDSALYLCASSLYPSGNYEQYFGPGTRLTVT.

The chain employs TRBV27 and TRBJ1-5; D is perhaps TRBD1 (5 bases). V shed 4 bases and J shed 0 bases, with 7 bases lying between them. The CDR3 is 14 residues long. Per the germline V gene, CDR1 is MNHEY and CDR2 is SMNVEV (reference sequence). The CDR3 region is CASSSGGSNQPQHF. In DNA form, the CDR3 reads TGTGCCAGCAGTTCGGGGGGTAGCAATCAGCCCCAGCATTTT.

This clone was counted once. In DNA, the CDR3 is TGTGCCAGCAGCTTAACCCCAGGGGGTTATTCACCCCTCCACTTT. Translating it yields CASSLTPGGYSPLHF. The rearrangement joins TRBV7-3 to TRBJ1-6, with 7 positions matching TRBD1. This CDR3 contains 15 residues. Germline CDR1 SGHTA, CDR2 FQGTGA. J was trimmed by 8 bases and V by 0 bases; bases with no gene match: 4.

In this sample, this clone turned up a few times. The chain recombines TRBV10-3 with TRBJ1-5; the D is unclear. CDR1 and CDR2 from the germline V gene are ENHRY and SYGVKD. Between the trimmed V and J ends, which lost 0 bases and 4 bases, there was a span of 10 bases. There are 15 residues in the CDR3. CDR3 coding DNA: TGTGCCATCAGTGAGTCCGGACCGCTGAATCAGCCCCAGCATTTT. This gives the protein CAISESGPLNQPQHF.

The chain uses TRBV11-1 and TRBJ2-7; no clear D. Germline CDR1 reads SGHAT; CDR2 reads FQDESV (reference sequence). Trimming pared 1 base from V and 0 bases from J, leaving 7 bases between. This CDR3 is built from 14 residues. CDR3 sequence reads: CASSLGLSSYEQYF. As DNA, the CDR3 is TGTGCCAGCAGCTTAGGCTTAAGCTCCTACGAGCAGTACTTC.

V gene TRBV7-2 combines with J gene TRBJ2-3, with no clear D. The CDR3 consists of 18 residues. Trimming took 4 bases from V and 4 from J, leaving 24 bases between them. Germline V gene data show CDR1 as SGHTA and CDR2 as FQGNSA. CDR3 coding DNA: TGTGCCAGCAGCTCCAACCCGGCGTCAGCGCGCGGTGCAGATACGCAGTATTTT. It encodes CASSSNPASARGADTQYF.

The J gene is TRBJ1-2, the V gene TRBV10-3; D might be TRBD1 (5 bases). Trimming removed 4 bases at V and 4 bases at J, with 13 bases between. This CDR3 has 14 residues. Germline V CDR1 and CDR2: ENHRY, SYGVKD. Here the CDR3 DNA reads TGTGCCATCAGTGGGCAACAGGCGCCCTATGGCTACACCTTC. Translation gives CAISGQQAPYGYTF.

This chain connects TRBV7-9 to TRBJ2-1; D remains unclear. The CDR3 extends over 14 amino acids. Germline V gives CDR1 SEHNR, CDR2 FQNEAQ (reference sequence). V was cut by 3 bases and J by 5 bases, with 11 bases left in between. Here the CDR3 reads CASSFGQDHNEQFF. The CDR3 nucleotides read TGTGCCAGCAGCTTCGGCCAGGATCACAATGAGCAGTTCTTC. Full variable domain (missing parts from reference TRBV7-9 and TRBJ2-1): DTGVSQNPRHKITKRGQNVTFRCDPISEHNRLYWYRQTLGQGPEFLTYFQNEAQLEKSRLLSDRFSAERPKGSFSTLEIQRTEQGDSAMYLCASSFGQDHNEQFFGPGTRLTVL.

The chain has TRBV5-4 and TRBJ1-1; TRBD1 matches 8 bases. Germline V gene lookup returns CDR1 SGHNT and CDR2 YYREEE (reference sequence). V was pared by 2 bases and J by 6 bases, with 6 bases of the junction left unmatched. The CDR3 length is 14 residues. CDR3 nucleotide sequence: TGTGCCAGCAGCTTTACAGGGGGAATGGCTGAAGCTTTCTTT. Protein sequence: CASSFTGGMAEAFF. Complete variable domain (other parts from reference TRBV5-4 and TRBJ1-1): ETGVTQSPTHLIKTRGQQVTLRCSSQSGHNTVSWYQQALGQGPQFIFQYYREEENGRGNFPPRFSGLQFPNYSSELNVNALELDDSALYLCASSFTGGMAEAFFGQGTRLTVV.

This clone was seen more than once but under ten times. CDR3 DNA sequence: TGTGCCAGCTCACCGGGACTAGCGGGCGGGGAGACCCAGTACTTC. It translates to CASSPGLAGGETQYF. The chain has TRBV18 and TRBJ2-5; 12 bases are shared with TRBD2. Germline assignment: CDR1 KGHSH and CDR2 LQKENI. This CDR3 contains 15 residues. V trimming: 3 bases; J trimming: 5 bases; junction bases outside the gene matches: 4.

This chain joins TRBV11-1 and TRBJ2-7, with D perhaps given as TRBD1 or TRBD2 (5 bases each). V lost 5 bases and J 3 bases, leaving 11 bases between the germline ends. Looked up from germline, CDR1 is SGHAT and CDR2 is FQDESV (reference sequence). The CDR3 contains 13 residues. In DNA form, the CDR3 reads TGTGCCAGCAGCGGGGGTGTTGGCTACGAGCAGTACTTC. This gives the protein CASSGGVGYEQYF.

There are a few counts of this clone. V gene TRBV6-2 or TRBV6-3 combines with J gene TRBJ1-5; no clear D. Germline values: CDR1 MNHEY, CDR2 SVGEGT. Trimming stripped 3 bases from V and 3 bases from J, with 9 bases between. The CDR3 runs 14 residues. CDR3 bases: TGTGCCAGCAGTTATTCGGCAGTCAATCAGCCCCAGCATTTT. The encoded protein is CASSYSAVNQPQHF.

V is TRBV28 and J is TRBJ2-2, with 7 bases lining up with TRBD2. CDR1 is MDHEN and CDR2 is SYDVKM in the germline V gene. This CDR3 has 14 amino acids. With V trimmed by 5 bases and J by 7 bases, 7 bases remained unmatched. CDR3 nucleotides: TGTGCCAGCAGTCCCTGGGAGGGCGTCGGGGAGCTGTTTTTT. It encodes CASSPWEGVGELFF. The whole variable domain, remainder taken from reference TRBV28 and TRBJ2-2, is DVKVTQSSRYLVKRTGEKVFLECVQDMDHENMFWYRQDPGLGLRLIYFSYDVKMKEKGDIPEGYSVSREKKERFSLILESASTNQTSMYLCASSPWEGVGELFFGEGSRLTVL.

This sequence joins TRBV18 and TRBJ2-3, with TRBD2 matching over 11 bases. The CDR3 totals 16 residues. Germline CDR1 and CDR2: KGHSH and LQKENI. J was trimmed by 2 bases and V by 5 bases; bases with no gene match: 6. CDR3 region: CASSGTSGGITDTQYF. The CDR3 DNA reads as TGTGCCAGCTCAGGGACTAGCGGAGGGATCACAGATACGCAGTATTTT.

The chain carries TRBV19 and TRBJ1-1; D not resolved. The CDR3 sequence is 15 residues long. The germline gives CDR1 LNHDA, CDR2 SQIVND (reference sequence). The V end was cut by 3 bases, the J end by 2 bases, with 13 bases between. CDR3 nucleotide sequence: TGTGCCAGTAGTATGGTGGAGACTCCAAACACTGAAGCTTTCTTT. It codes for CASSMVETPNTEAFF.

This clone was found a few times. This CDR3 reads CASSELGPNYGYTF. DNA of the CDR3: TGTGCCAGCAGTGAATTGGGACCTAACTATGGCTACACCTTC. V gene TRBV2 combines with J gene TRBJ1-2; TRBD1 might be the D (5 bases). This CDR3 is built from 14 residues. V gave up 2 bases and J gave up 0 bases, with 7 bases separating them. Per the germline V gene, CDR1 is SNHLY and CDR2 is FYNNEI.

The chain joins TRBV2 to TRBJ2-2; TRBD2 aligns across 15 bases. The trim removed 4 bases at V and 0 bases at J, leaving 0 bases unmatched. CDR3 length equals 17 residues. Germline CDR1 SNHLY, CDR2 FYNNEI. CDR3 region: CASSGTSGRANTGELFF. The CDR3, as DNA: TGTGCCAGCAGTGGGACTAGCGGGAGGGCGAACACCGGGGAGCTGTTTTTT.

The J gene is TRBJ1-4, the V gene TRBV10-3; 10 bases are a match to TRBD1. Trimming took 2 bases from V and 5 from J; bases not matched to a gene: 5. CDR3 length: 16 amino acids. In germline, CDR1 is ENHRY, CDR2 SYGVKD. The CDR3 is CAISEIPGQGNEKLFF. The DNA of the CDR3 is TGTGCCATCAGTGAGATTCCGGGACAGGGGAATGAAAAACTGTTTTTT.

The chain carries TRBV6-2 or TRBV6-3 and TRBJ2-3, with D uncertain. The CDR3 covers 13 residues. The germline V and J ends were trimmed by 5 bases and 2 bases, with 8 bases remaining between them. Germline V gene lookup returns CDR1 MNHEY and CDR2 SVGEGT. DNA of the CDR3: TGTGCCAGCAGTCGCGACAACACAGATACGCAGTATTTT. This encodes CASSRDNTDTQYF.

This chain joins TRBV5-1 and TRBJ1-1; D gene uncertain. CDR1 SGHRS and CDR2 YFSETQ come from the germline V gene. Trimming cost V 4 bases and J 4 bases, with 20 bases left between them. The CDR3 totals 16 residues. CDR3 sequence (DNA): TGCGCCAGCAGCCAAACTACAAAACCTGTGGGCACTGAAGCTTTCTTT. Translating gives CASSQTTKPVGTEAFF.

The chain couples TRBV19 to TRBJ1-1; tentatively, D is TRBD1 (6 bases). Germline CDR1 and CDR2: LNHDA and SQIVND (reference sequence). Trimming cost V 3 bases and J 3 bases, with 20 bases left between them. This CDR3 has 17 amino acids. The CDR3: CASSILQGWSSYTEAFF. CDR3 DNA: TGTGCCAGTAGTATTCTCCAGGGGTGGAGTTCTTACACTGAAGCTTTCTTT.

The rearrangement links TRBV5-5 to TRBJ1-1; D is possibly TRBD1 (5 bases). The CDR3 is made up of 14 amino acids. Trimming cost V 6 bases and J 0 bases, with 12 bases left between them. Germline CDR1 SGHKS, CDR2 YYEKEE (reference sequence). In nucleotides, the CDR3 is TGTGCCAGCATAACGGGACGGATGAACACTGAAGCTTTCTTT. Protein sequence: CASITGRMNTEAFF.

In its sample, this clone was seen once. The chain links TRBV19 to TRBJ2-7, with D unclear. The CDR3 extends over 13 amino acids. CDR1 and CDR2 from the germline V gene are LNHDA and SQIVND (reference sequence). V was pared by 4 bases and J by 5 bases, with 12 bases between. The DNA of the CDR3 is TGTGCCAGTAGTACCTGGGCGGCCGACGAGCAGTACTTC. It specifies CASSTWAADEQYF.

The chain links TRBV18 to TRBJ1-2, with 7 bases fitting TRBD1. CDR1 KGHSH and CDR2 LQKENI come from the germline V gene. The CDR3 contains 12 residues. Unmatched junction bases numbered 3, after V lost 6 bases and J lost 5 bases. The CDR3 nucleotides read TGTGCCAGCTCCGGGACAGAATATGGCTACACCTTC. Its translation is CASSGTEYGYTF.

The chain has TRBV7-9 and TRBJ2-5; TRBD1 aligns across 7 bases. Per germline, CDR1 SEHNR and CDR2 FQNEAQ (reference sequence). With 4 bases clipped from V and 4 bases from J, the junction kept 0 bases outside the gene matches. This CDR3 comprises 12 residues. The CDR3 DNA reads TGTGCCAGCAGCTCAGGGGGAGAGACCCAGTACTTC. Its translation is CASSSGGETQYF. The entire variable domain, with the rest obtained from reference TRBV7-9 and TRBJ2-5, is as follows: DTGVSQNPRHKITKRGQNVTFRCDPISEHNRLYWYRQTLGQGPEFLTYFQNEAQLEKSRLLSDRFSAERPKGSFSTLEIQRTEQGDSAMYLCASSSGGETQYFGPGTRLLVL.

This clone appeared a single time. An end of the junction does not agree with germline; a read error may underlie this. The gene calls are TRBV3-1 (or the pseudogene TRBV3-2) and TRBJ1-2, with 8 bases identical to TRBD1. CDR1 and CDR2 (germline): LGHDT, YNNKEL (reference sequence). CDR3 length: 14 amino acids. The CDR3 is CASSHQGQGRLGYF. CDR3 DNA sequence: TGTGCCAGCAGCCACCAAGGACAGGGCAGGTTAGGGTACTTC.